These 24 T cell receptor beta chains came from one sample sequenced in a study of blood T cells in healthy people across ages. The use of a sample-barcoded 5' primer and a J-beta primer mix characterized a second PCR of 7 to 11 cycles. In TCRdb, the 5' RACE reads were re-called with MiXCR into one record per CDR3 protein. The sample lists about 1.8 million distinct CDR3 sequences; less than 50% were seen once. The specimen was blood. The receptors come from a woman aged 40 to 50 in good health.

This clonotype was recorded a few times. The rearrangement links TRBV7-2 to TRBJ2-3; the match to TRBD2 covers 9 bases. Trimming took 8 bases from V and 4 from J; bases not matched to a gene: 10. Germline CDR1 and CDR2: SGHTA and FQGNSA. The CDR3 covers 15 residues. As DNA, the CDR3 is TGTGCCAGCCCTACCCCCGGACTAGCGTCAGATACGCAGTATTTT. Protein product: CASPTPGLASDTQYF.

The CDR3 sequence is CASSRTSSHSGANVLTF. Written as DNA, the CDR3 is TGCGCCAGCAGCAGGACGTCGTCCCACTCTGGGGCCAACGTCCTGACTTTC. The chain couples TRBV5-1 to TRBJ2-6; D unresolved. CDR3 length: 17 residues. Trimming stripped 4 bases from V and 0 bases from J, with 14 bases between. The germline V gene encodes CDR1 SGHRS and CDR2 YFSETQ.

The chain links TRBV28 to TRBJ2-7, with a weak D call TRBD1 (5 bases). Deletions cut 7 bases from V and 3 bases from J, with 19 bases between. The CDR3 length is 15 residues. CDR1 is MDHEN and CDR2 is SYDVKM in the germline V gene. In nucleotides, the CDR3 is TGTGCCAGCACCAAACACCATACAGGATTCTACGAGCAGTACTTC. The encoded protein is CASTKHHTGFYEQYF.

The chain is built from TRBV20-1 and TRBJ1-2, with 10 nucleotides matching TRBD1. The ends lost 6 bases at V and 7 bases at J; junction bases unmatched: 5. Germline values: CDR1 DFQATT, CDR2 SNEGSKA (reference sequence). The CDR3 is made up of 12 amino acids. The chain's CDR3 is CSADRGQAGYTF. The DNA for the CDR3 is TGCAGTGCCGACAGGGGGCAGGCTGGCTACACCTTC.

This rearrangement joins TRBV6-5 to TRBJ2-7; 9 bases are a match to TRBD1. This CDR3 is built from 15 residues. Germline V gene lookup returns CDR1 MNHEY and CDR2 SVGAGI. V shed 6 bases, J shed 3 bases, and the junction held 9 bases outside the gene matches. The CDR3 coding sequence is TGTGCCAGCAGGCATGGGAGGACAGGGGACTACGAGCAGTACTTC. This sequence encodes CASRHGRTGDYEQYF.

CDR3 loop: CASSQWQGHTDTQYF. DNA of the CDR3: TGTGCCAGCAGCCAATGGCAGGGTCACACAGATACGCAGTATTTT. This sequence joins TRBV3-1 and TRBJ2-3; D may be TRBD1 (5 bases). V was cut by 2 bases and J by 2 bases, with 11 bases left in between. The CDR3 sequence is 15 residues long. CDR1 and CDR2 from the germline V gene are LGHDT and YNNKEL (reference sequence).

This clonotype was seen a few times. V gene TRBV4-1 combines with J gene TRBJ1-6, with D hard to call. Trimming took 0 bases from V and 0 from J, leaving 9 bases between them. The V gene's germline CDR1 is MGHRA and CDR2 YSYEKL. The CDR3 loop spans 17 amino acids. The CDR3 here is CASSQEGGSSYNSPLHF. CDR3 nucleotide sequence: TGCGCCAGCAGCCAAGAAGGTGGAAGCTCCTATAATTCACCCCTCCACTTT.

This clonotype has a handful of counts. CDR3 DNA: TGCGCCAGCAGCCCGGGACAGGTGGTGTTCTATGGCTACACCTTC. This encodes CASSPGQVVFYGYTF. The chain combines TRBV5-1 with TRBJ1-2; 8 bases align to TRBD1. V trimming: 4 bases; J trimming: 4 bases; junction bases outside the gene matches: 9. Germline CDR1 and CDR2: SGHRS and YFSETQ. The CDR3 is 15 residues long. Full variable domain (rest looked up from reference TRBV5-1 and TRBJ1-2): KAGVTQTPRYLIKTRGQQVTLSCSPISGHRSVSWYQQTPGQGLQFLFEYFSETQRNKGNFPGRFSGRQFSNSRSEMNVSTLELGDSALYLCASSPGQVVFYGYTFGSGTRLTVV.

This sequence joins TRBV3-1 and TRBJ2-5; a weak D match, TRBD2 (6 bases). The CDR3 loop spans 18 amino acids. Trimming shortened V by 1 base and J by 0 bases, and 18 bases separated the two germline ends. CDR1 and CDR2 (germline): LGHDT, YNNKEL (reference sequence). The CDR3 loop is CASSQVLLGRGDQETQYF. DNA of the CDR3: TGTGCCAGCAGCCAAGTCCTACTAGGGCGGGGAGACCAAGAGACCCAGTACTTC.

The chain joins TRBV12-5 to TRBJ2-1; TRBD1 matches 7 bases. J gave up 0 bases and V 2 bases, and 7 bases lay outside the gene matches. Per the germline V gene, CDR1 is LGHNT and CDR2 is FRNRAP. The CDR3 extends over 17 amino acids. CDR3: CASGLPGTASSYNEQFF. CDR3 bases: TGTGCTAGTGGTTTGCCGGGGACAGCGAGCTCCTACAATGAGCAGTTCTTC.

The chain recombines TRBV5-1 with TRBJ2-1; possible D gene TRBD1, 6 bases. Germline lookup yields CDR1 SGHRS and CDR2 YFSETQ. Trimming left V 3 bases short and J 6 bases short, with 16 bases between. The CDR3 is 15 residues long. The CDR3 nucleotides read TGCGCCAGCAGCTCCCACAGGGTCGGGGTCAATGAGCAGTTCTTC. It encodes CASSSHRVGVNEQFF.

This chain connects TRBV27 to TRBJ2-5, with D possibly being TRBD1 (5 bases). Germline-derived CDR1 and CDR2 are MNHEY and SMNVEV (reference sequence). This CDR3 is built from 13 residues. V was cut by 3 bases and J by 4 bases, with 9 bases left in between. CDR3 sequence reads: CASSFRAGETQYF. The CDR3 nucleotides are TGTGCCAGCAGTTTCAGGGCTGGAGAGACCCAGTACTTC.

This clonotype was picked up a small number of times. V is TRBV6-6 and J is TRBJ2-3; 11 bases are a match to TRBD2. The CDR3 sequence is 15 residues long. The germline CDR1 and CDR2 sequences are MNHNY and SVGAGI (reference sequence). With 6 bases clipped from V and 5 bases from J, the junction kept 7 bases outside the gene matches. In DNA, the CDR3 is TGTGCCAGCAGAGATAGCGGGGGGGCGGTAGATACGCAGTATTTT. As protein: CASRDSGGAVDTQYF.

The chain recombines TRBV9 with TRBJ2-1; D remains ambiguous. This CDR3 spans 19 amino acids. Germline CDR1 reads SGDLS; CDR2 reads YYNGEE. The ends were cut back, 0 bases at V and 0 bases at J, with 19 bases in the middle. In DNA, the CDR3 is TGTGCCAGCAGCGTAGCTCGACCCTCTACCAAAAGCTCCTACAATGAGCAGTTCTTC. Translation: CASSVARPSTKSSYNEQFF.

This chain joins TRBV20-1 and TRBJ1-6; no clear D. CDR3 size: 13 residues. Germline-derived CDR1 and CDR2 are DFQATT and SNEGSKA (reference sequence). V dropped 5 bases and J dropped 9 bases, with 14 bases sitting between them. CDR3 region: CSAPNDWGSPLHF. The DNA of the CDR3 is TGCAGTGCTCCGAATGATTGGGGTTCACCCCTCCACTTT.

This clonotype was seen only a few times. Germline and junction disagree at one end, which may indicate a read error. The chain joins TRBV5-1 to TRBJ2-5; maybe TRBD1 (6 bases). The DNA end is more similar to TRBJ2-7, so the J call may be wrong. CDR1 is SGHRS, CDR2 YFSETQ, per germline. CDR3 length: 15 residues. CDR3 in amino acids: CAGSPPDSTSREQYF. DNA for the CDR3: TGCGCCGGCAGCCCCCCGGACAGTACTTCGCGCGAGCAGTACTTC.

The V and J genes are TRBV20-1 and TRBJ1-2; maybe TRBD1 (5 bases). This CDR3 region has 13 residues. The V and J ends lost 5 bases and 4 bases respectively, with 14 bases between them. Germline-derived CDR1 and CDR2 are DFQATT and SNEGSKA (reference sequence). In DNA, the CDR3 is TGCAGTGCTCTAGAGACAGACACCTATGGCTACACCTTC. Protein product: CSALETDTYGYTF.

The V call is TRBV6-2 or TRBV6-3, the J call TRBJ2-1, with 9 bases matching TRBD1. The CDR3 extends over 16 amino acids. V lost 0 bases to trimming and J lost 7 bases; unmatched junction nucleotides: 7. The V gene's germline CDR1 is MNHEY and CDR2 SVGEGT. In nucleotides, the CDR3 is TGTGCCAGCAGTTACTCGAATAACAGGGGGCTAAATGAGCAGTTCTTC. Protein: CASSYSNNRGLNEQFF.

In this sample, this clonotype turned up a few times. The V and J genes are TRBV7-9 and TRBJ2-1; D unclear. CDR1 and CDR2 from the germline V gene are SEHNR and FQNEAQ (reference sequence). CDR3 size: 15 residues. Trimming left V 0 bases short and J 6 bases short, with 12 bases between. CDR3 nucleotides: TGTGCCAGCAGCTTAGCGGCAGTTGGCGGCAATGAGCAGTTCTTC. Translation: CASSLAAVGGNEQFF. Variable domain in full (rest from reference TRBV7-9 and TRBJ2-1): DTGVSQNPRHKITKRGQNVTFRCDPISEHNRLYWYRQTLGQGPEFLTYFQNEAQLEKSRLLSDRFSAERPKGSFSTLEIQRTEQGDSAMYLCASSLAAVGGNEQFFGPGTRLTVL.

The chain links TRBV7-9 to TRBJ2-5; TRBD2 agrees at 12 bases. J gave up 11 bases and V 5 bases, and 15 bases lay outside the gene matches. Germline V gene lookup returns CDR1 SEHNR and CDR2 FQNEAQ (reference sequence). This CDR3 region has 16 residues. This CDR3 reads CASSPGLAGFYNEQYF. The CDR3 DNA sequence: TGTGCCAGCAGCCCAGGACTAGCGGGATTTTACAATGAGCAGTACTTC.

The chain couples TRBV7-2 to TRBJ2-5; TRBD1 matches at 7 bases. The CDR3 is made up of 16 amino acids. CDR1 and CDR2 (germline): SGHTA, FQGNSA. J was trimmed by 2 bases and V by 3 bases; bases with no gene match: 9. Written as DNA, the CDR3 is TGTGCCAGCAGCTTCCTCTCGGGACAGCTTCAAGAGACCCAGTACTTC. This encodes CASSFLSGQLQETQYF.

This clonotype was observed a handful of times. The chain links TRBV6-5 to TRBJ2-5, with 10 bases fitting TRBD2. Losses at the gene ends were 6 bases for V and 2 bases for J; bases not matched to a gene: 6. This CDR3 is 15 amino acids long. CDR1 is MNHEY, CDR2 SVGAGI, per germline. CDR3 sequence (DNA): TGTGCCAGCAGCACCCTAGCGGGAGAGCAAGAGACCCAGTACTTC. Protein product: CASSTLAGEQETQYF.

The gene calls are TRBV7-9 and TRBJ2-1; 10 nucleotides match TRBD2. The CDR3 consists of 15 residues. CDR1 is SEHNR, CDR2 FQNEAQ, per germline (reference sequence). Trimming took 1 base from V and 6 from J; bases not matched to a gene: 3. The CDR3 DNA is TGTGCCAGCAGCTTAGACAGCGGGAGGGTCAATGAGCAGTTCTTC. As protein: CASSLDSGRVNEQFF.

The chain carries TRBV6-1 and TRBJ1-6, with D unclear. V dropped 6 bases and J dropped 8 bases, with 14 bases sitting between them. The germline gives CDR1 MNHNS, CDR2 SASEGT. This CDR3 is built from 14 residues. The CDR3 sequence: CASRWRESDSPLHF. CDR3 sequence (DNA): TGTGCCAGCAGGTGGAGGGAATCGGATTCACCCCTCCACTTT.